This T cell receptor beta chain was sequenced during a study of CD8+ T cells in alopecia areata. The germline V gene has CDR1 SNHLY and CDR2 FYNNEI. Trimming took 3 bases from V and 6 from J, leaving 8 bases between them. CDR3 size: 13 residues. Extracted from the samples, RNA was reverse transcribed into cDNA to serve as the sequencing template. Only in-frame clones appear in the TCRdb table, and some are missing; sequencing was by immunoSEQ multiplex PCR. In the table there are roughly 280,000 clones, 50% to 75% of which are singletons. The treatment was: oral pan-JAK inhibitor, 5-10 mg twice daily.

The V gene is TRBV2, the J gene TRBJ2-2; D gene ambiguous. The source of this sequence is a human donor with alopecia areata. The sequenced sample was CD4+ T cells sorted from blood, obtained at roughly week 53, from a patient treated with tofacitinib. CDR3 in DNA: TGTGCCAGCAGTGAGTACAGAGCCGGGGAGCTGTTTTTT. Its translation: CASSEYRAGELFF.